Each of the 27 T cell receptor beta chains below was sequenced from the same sample in a study of blood T cell repertoires in COVID-19. Here immunoSEQ multiplex PCR was the method, and the copy in TCRdb shows in-frame clones only, minus some. The sample records 330,000 or so clones, about 88% being singletons. Input material: PBMCs or T cells enriched from blood (not recorded which). These receptors originate from a woman between 25 and 40 years old who had been exposed to COVID-19.

This chain uses TRBV10-3 with TRBJ2-3; perhaps TRBD1 as D (5 bases). Germline values: CDR1 ENHRY, CDR2 SYGVKD. The V and J ends lost 3 bases and 5 bases respectively, with 6 bases between them. This CDR3 is built from 12 residues. The chain's CDR3 is CAISETGDTQYF. The CDR3 nucleotides are TGTGCCATCAGTGAAACAGGAGATACGCAGTATTTT.

This chain connects TRBV6-1 to TRBJ2-2; 10 bases agree with TRBD1. V gave up 3 bases and J gave up 4 bases; unmatched junction bases: 2. The CDR3 consists of 15 residues. CDR1 is MNHNS, CDR2 SASEGT, per germline. The CDR3 spells CASSDGQGGTGELFF. DNA of the CDR3: TGTGCCAGCAGTGACGGACAGGGGGGCACCGGGGAGCTGTTTTTT.

The chain recombines TRBV2 with TRBJ1-1, with 7 bases fitting TRBD1. The ends lost 4 bases at V and 10 bases at J; junction bases unmatched: 0. The CDR3 sequence is 10 residues long. Germline V gene data show CDR1 as SNHLY and CDR2 as FYNNEI. In nucleotides, the CDR3 is TGTGCCAGCAGTGGGACAGGAGCTTTCTTT. This encodes CASSGTGAFF.

The chain carries TRBV5-1 and TRBJ1-1, with 9 bases lining up with TRBD1. V was clipped by 1 base and J by 6 bases; unmatched bases: 7. The CDR3 runs 15 residues. CDR1 is SGHRS and CDR2 is YFSETQ in the germline V gene. The CDR3 DNA reads TGCGCCAGCAGCTTGAAACAGGGGGCTCCTCCTGAAGCTTTCTTT. This encodes CASSLKQGAPPEAFF.

The rearrangement joins TRBV27 to TRBJ1-1, with 8 bases identical to TRBD1. Germline lookup yields CDR1 MNHEY and CDR2 SMNVEV (reference sequence). The CDR3 totals 15 residues. Losses at the gene ends were 6 bases for V and 3 bases for J; bases not matched to a gene: 9. In nucleotides, the CDR3 is TGTGCCAGCAGCCTCGGGACAGGAGGTCACACTGAAGCTTTCTTT. Protein sequence: CASSLGTGGHTEAFF.

CDR3 residues: CASGLEPTEAFF. The CDR3 nucleotides read TGTGCTAGTGGTTTGGAGCCCACTGAAGCTTTCTTT. The chain carries TRBV12-5 and TRBJ1-1, with D unresolved. CDR3 length: 12 amino acids. The germline CDR1 and CDR2 sequences are LGHNT and FRNRAP. Trimming cost V 1 base and J 4 bases, with 4 bases left between them.

The gene calls are TRBV25-1 and TRBJ1-1, with a weak D call TRBD1 (5 bases). CDR3 length equals 14 residues. The germline CDR1 and CDR2 sequences are MGHDK and SYGVNS. The V gene lost 6 bases and the J gene lost 2 bases, with 13 bases spanning the gap. CDR3 sequence: CASRERQTNTEAFF. The CDR3 DNA reads TGTGCCAGCAGAGAACGACAGACCAACACTGAAGCTTTCTTT.

CDR3 sequence: CASSIFSLGVTGIDEQYF. In DNA, the CDR3 is TGTGCCAGTAGTATTTTTAGTCTCGGGGTGACAGGGATCGACGAGCAGTACTTC. The chain recombines TRBV19 with TRBJ2-7, with 7 bases identical to TRBD1. Germline-derived CDR1 and CDR2 are LNHDA and SQIVND (reference sequence). This CDR3 region has 18 residues. With V trimmed by 3 bases and J by 5 bases, 19 bases remained unmatched.

The chain employs TRBV28 and TRBJ2-7; a weak D match, TRBD1 (6 bases). Trimming cost V 0 bases and J 4 bases, with 10 bases left between them. This CDR3 has 14 residues. Germline V gene lookup returns CDR1 MDHEN and CDR2 SYDVKM. The CDR3: CASSLWLQGYEQYF. CDR3 sequence (DNA): TGTGCCAGCAGTTTATGGCTCCAGGGGTACGAGCAGTACTTC.

This chain connects TRBV28 to TRBJ2-3; 8 positions agree with TRBD2. V lost 4 bases to trimming and J lost 0 bases; unmatched junction nucleotides: 18. The CDR3 has 20 residues. Germline V gene sequence: CDR1 MDHEN, CDR2 SYDVKM. CDR3 nucleotides: TGTGCCAGCAGTTGGGTAGCGGGGAGCCCAGTGACCTTTAGCACAGATACGCAGTATTTT. Translating it yields CASSWVAGSPVTFSTDTQYF. Full variable domain (outside the CDR3, taken from reference TRBV28 and TRBJ2-3): DVKVTQSSRYLVKRTGEKVFLECVQDMDHENMFWYRQDPGLGLRLIYFSYDVKMKEKGDIPEGYSVSREKKERFSLILESASTNQTSMYLCASSWVAGSPVTFSTDTQYFGPGTRLTVL.

The V gene is TRBV24-1, the J gene TRBJ1-1; D perhaps matches TRBD1 (6 bases). The CDR3 totals 13 residues. The germline V gene has CDR1 KGHDR and CDR2 SFDVKD. V lost 4 bases, J lost 3 bases, and 8 bases lay in between. In DNA form, the CDR3 reads TGTGCCACCAGTGAACACAGGGACACTGAAGCTTTCTTT. Translation: CATSEHRDTEAFF.

The V gene is TRBV6-5, the J gene TRBJ2-7; 13 positions agree with TRBD2. The trim removed 6 bases at V and 6 bases at J, leaving 8 bases unmatched. This CDR3 contains 15 residues. Germline CDR1 and CDR2: MNHEY and SVGAGI. CDR3 sequence reads: CASRYSGLAGIEQYF. In DNA form, the CDR3 reads TGTGCCAGCAGATATTCGGGACTAGCGGGGATCGAGCAGTACTTC.

This clone was observed a handful of times. The chain has TRBV29-1 and TRBJ2-7, with TRBD2 matching over 12 bases. Trimming removed 6 bases from V and 2 bases from J; junction bases left unmatched: 11. CDR1 SQVTM and CDR2 ANQGSEA come from the germline V gene. CDR3 size: 16 residues. CDR3 sequence reads: CSVERGLAGSTYEQYF. CDR3 nucleotides: TGCAGCGTGGAAAGGGGACTAGCGGGTTCTACCTACGAGCAGTACTTC.

The chain couples TRBV14 to TRBJ1-2; D is ambiguous. Germline V gene lookup returns CDR1 SGHDN and CDR2 FVKESK. The CDR3 is made up of 15 amino acids. V was shortened by 1 base and J by 4 bases, with 13 bases between the two germline ends. DNA for the CDR3: TGTGCCAGCAGCCAAGTGCTCGGGATTACCTATGGCTACACCTTC. It codes for CASSQVLGITYGYTF.

The chain is built from TRBV28 and TRBJ2-7; tentative D call: TRBD2 (6 bases). This CDR3 is 14 amino acids long. V was trimmed by 3 bases and J by 4 bases, leaving 13 bases between them. The germline CDR1 and CDR2 sequences are MDHEN and SYDVKM. The chain's CDR3 is CASSFTRLVYEQYF. The CDR3, as DNA: TGTGCCAGCAGTTTTACCCGACTAGTGTACGAGCAGTACTTC.

This chain uses TRBV6-5 with TRBJ1-2, with D perhaps TRBD1 (5 bases). CDR1 is MNHEY, CDR2 SVGAGI, per germline. CDR3 length equals 15 residues. The V gene lost 6 bases and the J gene lost 4 bases, with 18 bases spanning the gap. In DNA form, the CDR3 reads TGTGCCAGCAGCAGTTTCCAGGGTTGGGGCTATGGCTACACCTTC. Translated: CASSSFQGWGYGYTF.

The J gene is TRBJ2-7, the V gene TRBV6-5; D unclear. Germline CDR1 and CDR2: MNHEY and SVGAGI. The length of the CDR3 is 14 residues. The V end was cut by 6 bases, the J end by 1 base, with 13 bases between. The CDR3 nucleotides are TGTGCCAGCAGACTTATCCTAGATTCCTACGAGCAGTACTTC. This encodes CASRLILDSYEQYF.

The chain has TRBV27 and TRBJ1-2, with 7 bases identical to TRBD1. The CDR3 runs to 14 residues. Germline CDR1 is MNHEY and CDR2 is SMNVEV (reference sequence). J was trimmed by 3 bases and V by 6 bases; bases with no gene match: 7. Written as DNA, the CDR3 is TGTGCCAGCAGCCCAACAGGGGTATACTATGGCTACACCTTC. The encoded protein is CASSPTGVYYGYTF.

The rearrangement uses TRBV28 and TRBJ2-7, with 8 bases fitting TRBD2. The CDR3 loop spans 14 amino acids. Germline CDR1 is MDHEN and CDR2 is SYDVKM. V shed 2 bases, J shed 2 bases, and the junction held 2 bases outside the gene matches. The CDR3 nucleotides read TGTGCCAGCAGTTTACAAGCGGGGGCCTACGAGCAGTACTTC. Encoded protein: CASSLQAGAYEQYF. The whole variable domain, filled in from reference TRBV28 and TRBJ2-7, reads DVKVTQSSRYLVKRTGEKVFLECVQDMDHENMFWYRQDPGLGLRLIYFSYDVKMKEKGDIPEGYSVSREKKERFSLILESASTNQTSMYLCASSLQAGAYEQYFGPGTRLTVT.

This clone appeared a few times. The chain is built from TRBV30 and TRBJ1-2; a possible D gene is TRBD1 (6 bases). Germline V gene lookup returns CDR1 GTSNPN and CDR2 SVGIG (reference sequence). There are 12 residues in the CDR3. Between the trimmed V and J ends, which lost 7 bases and 8 bases, there was a span of 17 bases. CDR3 protein: CASRGGGLGYTF. The CDR3 DNA reads as TGTGCCTCGCGGGGAGGGGGTTTAGGCTACACCTTC. Full variable domain (rest looked up from reference TRBV30 and TRBJ1-2): SQTIHQWPATLVQPVGSPLSLECTVEGTSNPNLYWYRQAAGRGLQLLFYSVGIGQISSEVPQNLSASRPQDRQFILSSKKLLLSDSGFYLCASRGGGLGYTFGSGTRLTVV.

The chain is built from TRBV7-9 and TRBJ1-2; TRBD1 agrees at 8 bases. V trimming: 5 bases; J trimming: 1 base; junction bases outside the gene matches: 18. The V gene's germline CDR1 is SEHNR and CDR2 FQNEAQ (reference sequence). The CDR3 is 19 residues long. Here the CDR3 DNA reads TGTGCCAGCAGCCGATTTGGCAGGGGGCGAACCGCGATTAACTATGGCTACACCTTC. This gives the protein CASSRFGRGRTAINYGYTF.

The chain has TRBV18 and TRBJ2-5, with a weak D call TRBD1 (6 bases). CDR1 and CDR2 (germline): KGHSH, LQKENI. V gave up 1 base and J gave up 3 bases, with 9 bases separating them. The length of the CDR3 is 14 residues. CDR3 in DNA: TGTGCCAGCTCACCACAGTCAGGGGAAGAGACCCAGTACTTC. Translation: CASSPQSGEETQYF.

This clone was seen repeatedly, ten times or more. This CDR3 is CASSLVPGQGYEQYF. Here the CDR3 DNA reads TGCGCCAGCAGCTTGGTCCCGGGACAGGGCTACGAGCAGTACTTC. The chain uses TRBV5-1 and TRBJ2-7, with TRBD1 matching 9 bases. Per the germline V gene, CDR1 is SGHRS and CDR2 is YFSETQ. The CDR3 length is 15 residues. V lost 0 bases, J lost 3 bases, and 4 bases stayed unmatched.

The rearrangement joins TRBV9 to TRBJ1-4; tentative D call: TRBD1 (6 bases). The germline CDR1 and CDR2 sequences are SGDLS and YYNGEE. Trimming left V 1 base short and J 5 bases short, with 12 bases between. CDR3 length: 15 residues. CDR3 bases: TGTGCCAGCAGCGTATTGGGACAAGAAAATGAAAAACTGTTTTTT. Translating gives CASSVLGQENEKLFF.

V is TRBV3-1 (or the pseudogene TRBV3-2) and J is TRBJ1-6; TRBD1 might be the D (6 bases). Germline assignment: CDR1 LGHDT and CDR2 YNNKEL (reference sequence). V dropped 4 bases and J dropped 10 bases, with 11 bases sitting between them. This CDR3 spans 13 amino acids. The CDR3 nucleotides read TGTGCCAGCAGCCTTGACAGGAACTCACCCCTCCACTTT. Translation: CASSLDRNSPLHF.

The chain employs TRBV7-8 and TRBJ2-7, with 7 bases fitting TRBD1. CDR3 length equals 16 residues. Germline V gene lookup returns CDR1 SGHVS and CDR2 FQNEAQ. Trimming took 2 bases from V and 3 from J; bases not matched to a gene: 10. The CDR3 sequence: CASSLLQGSPFYEQYF. In DNA, the CDR3 is TGTGCCAGCAGCTTACTACAGGGGTCCCCTTTCTACGAGCAGTACTTC.

This chain joins TRBV28 and TRBJ1-6; the D is unclear. The CDR3 contains 13 residues. V was trimmed by 3 bases and J by 8 bases, leaving 8 bases between them. Per the germline V gene, CDR1 is MDHEN and CDR2 is SYDVKM. The CDR3 spells CASSLRGDSPLHF. The CDR3 nucleotides are TGTGCCAGCAGTTTGCGGGGTGATTCACCCCTCCACTTT. Using reference TRBV28 and TRBJ1-6 for the parts outside the CDR3, the full variable domain is DVKVTQSSRYLVKRTGEKVFLECVQDMDHENMFWYRQDPGLGLRLIYFSYDVKMKEKGDIPEGYSVSREKKERFSLILESASTNQTSMYLCASSLRGDSPLHFGNGTRLTVT.